Listed below are T cell receptor beta chains from one sample, sequenced in a study of T cell repertoires in cytomegalovirus infection. TCRdb fed the reads into MiXCR, producing one record per CDR3 protein. The sample consists of 200,000 to 250,000 distinct CDR3 sequences, about 20% of them appearing once. The specimen was CD8+ T cells from PBMCs. All receptors derive from a human donor in good health (CMV status not recorded). Some clones in this sample may be carry-over from other donors' samples. The CDR3 runs from the conserved cysteine through the conserved F or W. Fields, in order: clone size, D gene, V gene, J gene, CDR3 DNA, CDR3 protein. D genes are given only for firm matches. Expanded clones get a size class; other rows say once, few or many, or leave the size out.

>many|NA|TRBV7-6|TRBJ2-1
TGTGCCAGCAGCTTAGTTCCCCGGGGGTACAATGAGCAGTTCTTC
CASSLVPRGYNEQFF
>few|TRBD2|TRBV10-3|TRBJ2-1
TGTGCCATCAGTGCGGGGACTAGGTATCCTAATGAGCAGTTCTTC
CAISAGTRYPNEQFF
>NA|NA|TRBV20-1|TRBJ1-1
TGCAGTGTTCGAGCGGACCTTAATATGAACACTGAAGCTTTCTTT
CSVRADLNMNTEAFF
>NA|TRBD2|TRBV27|TRBJ2-5
TGTGCCAGCAGTCTACTCCCCGGGACTAGGGAGACCCAGTACTTC
CASSLLPGTRETQYF
>many|TRBD2|TRBV12-3/TRBV12-4|TRBJ2-5
TGTGCCAGCAGTCCACATCGCCGGCTAGCGGGGGCCAACCAAGAGACCCAGTACTTC
CASSPHRRLAGANQETQYF
>many|NA|TRBV12-3/TRBV12-4|TRBJ2-7
TGTGCCAGCAGTTTACAGGGGATCTCCTACGAGCAGTACTTC
CASSLQGISYEQYF
>many|NA|TRBV25-1|TRBJ2-7
TGTGCCAGCAGTGAGGCTGCCAGGCCCTACGAGCAGTACTTC
CASSEAARPYEQYF
>few|TRBD2|TRBV19|TRBJ2-1
TGTGCCAGTAACCCGACTAGCGGGTTCAATGAGCAGTTCTTC
CASNPTSGFNEQFF
>few|TRBD1|TRBV4-1|TRBJ1-3
TGCGCCAGCAGCCAAGGAACAGGGGAAAGCTCTGGAAACACCATATATTTT
CASSQGTGESSGNTIYF
>NA|NA|TRBV9|TRBJ2-7
TGTGCCAGCAGCGCCTGGGACACAAGCGAGCAGTACTTC
CASSAWDTSEQYF
>NA|NA|TRBV6-1|TRBJ2-3
TGTGCCAGCAGTGAACGGCGGTGGGGCACAGATACGCAGTATTTT
CASSERRWGTDTQYF
>NA|NA|TRBV20-1|TRBJ2-5
TGCAGTGCTAGCCGACAGTCCCAGTACTTC
CSASRQSQYF
>NA|NA|TRBV11-2|TRBJ2-7
TGTGCCAGCAGCGCTGCCTGGGTGGAAGGCGAGCAGTACTTC
CASSAAWVEGEQYF
>many|NA|TRBV7-2|TRBJ1-3
TGTGCCAGCACCAGGAGGGGGTTTGATGGAAACACCATATATTTT
CASTRRGFDGNTIYF
>NA|NA|TRBV27|TRBJ2-7
TGTGCCAGCAGTTTAGAGGGGTTCCCCTTCGAGCAGTACTTC
CASSLEGFPFEQYF
>few|NA|TRBV7-9|TRBJ2-3
TGTGCCAGCAGAGTTGAGGGCACAGATACGCAGTATTTT
CASRVEGTDTQYF
>NA|TRBD1|TRBV19|TRBJ1-2
TGTGCCAGTACGGACAGGGATAACTATGGCTACACCTTC
CASTDRDNYGYTF
>NA|NA|TRBV20-1|TRBJ2-1
TGCAGTGCTAGGGCTAGGTGGGGTTACAATGAGCAGTTCTTC
CSARARWGYNEQFF
>NA|TRBD1|TRBV27|TRBJ2-1
TGTGCCAGCAGGACAGGGGTTTTATATGAGCAGTTCTTC
CASRTGVLYEQFF
>many|NA|TRBV7-2|TRBJ1-4
TGTGCCAGCAGCTTAGAATTCGACAATGAAAAACTGTTTTTT
CASSLEFDNEKLFF
>many|NA|TRBV7-8|TRBJ2-3
TGTGCCAGCAGCTTAAGTTGGACTCCGAGCGGGGATACGCAGTATTTT
CASSLSWTPSGDTQYF
>NA|TRBD1|TRBV3-1|TRBJ2-2
TGTGCCAGCACCACCGGGACAGGGGGCCTTAACACCGGGGAGCTGTTTTTT
CASTTGTGGLNTGELFF
>many|TRBD1|TRBV7-6|TRBJ1-5
TGTGCCAGCAGCCCTGGGACAGGGCGCCAGCCCCAGCATTTT
CASSPGTGRQPQHF
>many|NA|TRBV28|TRBJ2-7
TGTGCCAGCAGTTTTAGTGAAGGGGCCTACGAGCAGTACTTC
CASSFSEGAYEQYF
>NA|NA|TRBV2|TRBJ2-3
TGTGCCAGCAGTGAACTACCTACAGATACGCAGTATTTT
CASSELPTDTQYF
>few|NA|TRBV7-9|TRBJ2-7
TGTGCCAGCAGCCCTGAGGGGTGGCCCTACGAGCAGTACTTC
CASSPEGWPYEQYF
>few|TRBD2|TRBV7-9|TRBJ2-1
TGTGCCAGCAGCTTCAGCGGGGGGGCCCCATGGGAGCAGTTCTTC
CASSFSGGAPWEQFF
>NA|NA|TRBV7-9|TRBJ2-2
TGTGCCAGCAGCCCGGGGGGCCGCGCCGGGGAGCTGTTTTTT
CASSPGGRAGELFF
>NA|TRBD2|TRBV5-4|TRBJ2-3
TGTGCCAGCAGCAGGGGGACTAGCGGAAACACAGATACGCAGTATTTT
CASSRGTSGNTDTQYF
>many|NA|TRBV10-3|TRBJ2-1
TGTGCCATCAGTGAATGGTCCTCCTACAATGAGCAGTTCTTC
CAISEWSSYNEQFF
>NA|NA|TRBV3-1|TRBJ2-3
TGTGCCAGCAGCCAAGCGCTGGTAGATACGCAGTATTTT
CASSQALVDTQYF
>NA|NA|TRBV4-1|TRBJ1-1
TGCGCCAGCAATTGGGGGGGGATGAACACTGAAGCTTTCTTT
CASNWGGMNTEAFF
>few|TRBD2|TRBV2|TRBJ2-1
TGTGCCAGCAGTGGACTAGCGGGGGGCCCCAATGAGCAGTTCTTC
CASSGLAGGPNEQFF
>few|NA|TRBV6-6|TRBJ2-7
TGTGCCAGCAGTTACTTTCTCTACGAGCAGTACTTC
CASSYFLYEQYF
>NA|NA|TRBV12-3/TRBV12-4|TRBJ1-5
TGTGCCAGCAGGGCCATGGGGGACAATCAGCCCCAGCATTTT
CASRAMGDNQPQHF
>many|TRBD1|TRBV7-2|TRBJ2-4
TGTGCCAGCAGCTCCGGGACAGGGGGGCCTCTAGCCAAAAACATTCAGTACTTC
CASSSGTGGPLAKNIQYF
>many|TRBD1|TRBV7-8|TRBJ1-5
TGTGCCAGCAGCTTGGGACAGGAGAGCAATCAGCCCCAGCATTTT
CASSLGQESNQPQHF
>NA|TRBD2|TRBV3-1|TRBJ2-3
TGTGCCAGCAGCCAAGATGTCCGGGGGGGCTCGGATACGCAGTATTTT
CASSQDVRGGSDTQYF
>NA|NA|TRBV20-1|TRBJ1-5
TGCAGTGCTAGAGATATGGAAAATCAGCCCCAGCATTTT
CSARDMENQPQHF
>NA|NA|TRBV20-1|TRBJ2-7
TGCAGTGCGATGGGCCCCGATGCGTACGAGCAGTACTTC
CSAMGPDAYEQYF
>once|NA|TRBV10-3|TRBJ2-1
TGTGCCATCAGTAGCAGTTACAATGAGCAGTTCTTC
CAISSSYNEQFF
>few|NA|TRBV6-1|TRBJ1-1
TGTGCCAGCAGTGAAGTTTTAGGGGACACTGAAGCTTTCTTT
CASSEVLGDTEAFF
>NA|NA|TRBV14|TRBJ2-2
TGTGCCAGCAGCCCGTATCCTGTGCCCGGGAACACCGGGGAGCTGTTTTTT
CASSPYPVPGNTGELFF
>few|NA|TRBV2|TRBJ2-7
TGTGCCAGCAGTGTCAGGGGTGGGTCCTACGAGCAGTACTTC
CASSVRGGSYEQYF
>NA|NA|TRBV5-6|TRBJ2-1
TGTGCCAGCAGCCGGGGGACAGCAACCTACAATGAGCAGTTCTTC
CASSRGTATYNEQFF
>few|NA|TRBV6-2/TRBV6-3|TRBJ1-5
TGTGCCAGCAGTTACGCAGATAGAAATCAGCCCCAGCATTTT
CASSYADRNQPQHF
>NA|TRBD1|TRBV6-5|TRBJ2-1
TGTGCCAGCACCCATGGGACAGGGGGGAATGAGCAGTTCTTC
CASTHGTGGNEQFF
>many|NA|TRBV5-1|TRBJ1-1
TGCGCCAGCAGCTTAGCTTCTTCCGGGATGAACACTGAAGCTTTCTTT
CASSLASSGMNTEAFF
>few|TRBD1|TRBV6-8|TRBJ2-5
TGTGCCAGCAGTTACCTCAACGCAGGGGGACAAGAGACCCAGTACTTC
CASSYLNAGGQETQYF
>NA|TRBD1|TRBV7-2|TRBJ2-3
TGTGCCAGCAGCTACACAGGGGGCTTGTGGACAGATACGCGGTATTTT
CASSYTGGLWTDTRYF
>many|TRBD1|TRBV28|TRBJ2-5
TGTGCCAGCAGTTTGGAGCGGGACAGGGGATGGGAGACCCAGTACTTC
CASSLERDRGWETQYF
>NA|TRBD1|TRBV3-1|TRBJ1-1
TGTGCCAGCAGCCAAGTCTACAGGGGGTCCATGAACACTGAAGCTTTCTTT
CASSQVYRGSMNTEAFF
>many|TRBD2|TRBV7-9|TRBJ2-1
TGTGCCAGCAGCGGACGGACTAGCGGGGGGGCTGTTGAGCAGTTCTTC
CASSGRTSGGAVEQFF
>NA|NA|TRBV20-1|TRBJ2-3
TGCAGTGCTAGAGAAAGGGGATACACAGATACGCAGTATTTT
CSARERGYTDTQYF
>NA|TRBD1|TRBV7-9|TRBJ1-1
TGTGCCAGCAGCATGACAGGGTTGAACACTGAAGCTTTCTTT
CASSMTGLNTEAFF
>many|TRBD1|TRBV6-5|TRBJ2-1
TGTGCCAGCAGTCCGGACAGGCCCAATGAGCAGTTCTTC
CASSPDRPNEQFF
>many|TRBD2|TRBV7-2|TRBJ2-7
TGTGCCAGCAGCCCGGGGACTAGCGCATCCTACGAGCAGTACTTC
CASSPGTSASYEQYF
>NA|TRBD2|TRBV7-8|TRBJ2-5
TGTGCCAGCACCTCGTCGGGGGGAGAGACCCAGTACTTC
CASTSSGGETQYF
>few|TRBD1|TRBV29-1|TRBJ2-1
TGCAGCGTCCCGGGACAGAGATACAATGAGCAGTTCTTC
CSVPGQRYNEQFF
>NA|NA|TRBV7-6|TRBJ1-1
TGTGCCAGCAGCCCCCCAGGGGTCACTGAAGCTTTCTTT
CASSPPGVTEAFF